This T cell receptor beta chain was found in a study of T-cell memory formation after mild COVID-19. TCRdb recomputed calls from the 5' RACE reads with MiXCR, one row per CDR3 protein. This table holds fewer than 150,000 distinct CDR3 sequences, 11% to 15% found once. The V gene's germline CDR1 is DFQATT and CDR2 SNEGSKA (reference sequence). The CDR3 runs to 14 residues. V was cut by 1 base and J by 5 bases, with 15 bases left in between. The genes are TRBV20-1 and TRBJ2-7; no clear D gene. This receptor was obtained from an adult woman who had mild COVID-19 (a few samples of this study predate the infection). Cell type and time point are not known. Sequenced sample: PBMCs or a T cell subset sorted from them (not recorded which). CDR3 bases: TGCAGTGCTAGAGCGAGACACATGGCGAACGAGCAGTACTTC. Translating it yields CSARARHMANEQYF.